Presented here are 13 T cell receptor beta chains from one specimen sequenced in a study of blood T cells in healthy people across ages (dated by TCRdb to 2014 to 2015). Library creation used 5' RACE. These reads were obtained on an Illumina HiSeq 2500. A second PCR of about 6 to 11 cycles was run with a J-beta primer mix and a sample-barcoded 5' primer. Clones were called with MiXCR by TCRdb after fastp trimmed the public reads at Q25, and only in-frame beta chains were retained. Each entry is one CDR3 protein sequence, shown with its most common DNA and genes. The sample table records more than 1.4 million distinct CDR3 sequences; 40% to 50% of these occur just once. Less than 8% of the sample is in the top ten clones. Material for sequencing was blood. Source of these receptors: a woman between 18 and 29 years old in good health.

The rearrangement joins TRBV2 to TRBJ1-2, with D hard to call. The V and J ends lost 3 bases and 6 bases respectively, with 8 bases between them. From germline, CDR1 is SNHLY and CDR2 FYNNEI. The CDR3 covers 12 residues. The CDR3 DNA reads as TGTGCCAGCAGTGAGGTTTCCCATGGCTACACCTTC. Its translation: CASSEVSHGYTF.

This clonotype has a single count. A junction boundary mismatches the germline segment, possibly from a read error. J is TRBJ2-1 and V is TRBV29-1; D may be TRBD2 (6 bases). The CDR3 covers 14 residues. Germline CDR1 SQVTM, CDR2 ANQGSEA. The CDR3 nucleotides are TGCAGCGTTGAACCAGGGAGGTCCTACAATGAGCGGTTCTTC. It codes for CSVEPGRSYNERFF.

The chain combines TRBV13 with TRBJ2-2; the D gene is possibly TRBD1 (5 bases). V lost 4 bases to trimming and J lost 3 bases, with 21 bases between them. The CDR3 is 18 amino acids. Germline lookup yields CDR1 PRHDT and CDR2 FYEKMQ (reference sequence). The CDR3 sequence is CASSSGSSGREDTGELFF. The DNA of the CDR3 is TGTGCCAGCAGCTCCGGTAGCTCTGGCAGGGAAGACACCGGGGAGCTGTTTTTT.

The genes are TRBV9 and TRBJ2-2; D assignment may be TRBD1 or TRBD2 (5 bases each). Germline lookup yields CDR1 SGDLS and CDR2 YYNGEE. The CDR3 extends over 19 amino acids. The V gene lost 1 base and the J gene lost 0 bases, with 19 bases spanning the gap. The CDR3 is CASSVKNDTGRPNTGELFF. In nucleotides, the CDR3 is TGTGCCAGCAGCGTAAAAAACGACACGGGACGTCCGAACACCGGGGAGCTGTTTTTT.

This clonotype was recorded a few times. V is TRBV28 and J is TRBJ1-2; 7 nucleotides line up with TRBD1. The CDR3 is 14 amino acids. V shed 1 base, J shed 8 bases, and the junction held 7 bases outside the gene matches. Looked up from germline, CDR1 is MDHEN and CDR2 is SYDVKM. CDR3 protein: CASSLSRTGHGYTF. The CDR3 DNA reads as TGTGCCAGCAGTTTATCCCGGACAGGTCACGGCTACACCTTC.

Only a few counts were recorded for this clonotype. The genes are TRBV4-1 and TRBJ2-3, with 13 bases lining up with TRBD2. Germline loops: CDR1 MGHRA, CDR2 YSYEKL. The J segment lost 1 base and the V segment lost 0 bases, leaving 7 bases of the junction unmatched. CDR3 size: 19 residues. The CDR3 nucleotides read TGCGCCAGCAGCCAAGATCCACTAGCGGGGGGGCTCGGCACAGATACGCAGTATTTT. Translating gives CASSQDPLAGGLGTDTQYF.

This clonotype was found once. The chain links TRBV5-1 to TRBJ1-2; a possible D gene is TRBD1 (6 bases). Germline values: CDR1 SGHRS, CDR2 YFSETQ. The CDR3 is 15 residues long. The V and J ends lost 5 bases and 2 bases respectively, with 16 bases between them. The CDR3: CASRSHLTGNYGYTF. In DNA, the CDR3 is TGCGCCAGCAGATCTCACCTAACAGGGAACTATGGCTACACCTTC.

The chain uses TRBV4-1 and TRBJ1-2, with 7 bases aligning to TRBD1. The CDR3 covers 15 residues. CDR1 is MGHRA and CDR2 is YSYEKL in the germline V gene. Trimming took 4 bases from V and 8 from J; bases not matched to a gene: 13. DNA for the CDR3: TGCGCCAGCAGCCTACGACAGGGTGAATCCTGGGGCTACACCTTC. Translated, it gives CASSLRQGESWGYTF.

This sequence joins TRBV20-1 and TRBJ1-4; no reliable D call. Germline CDR1 is DFQATT and CDR2 is SNEGSKA (reference sequence). CDR3 length: 13 residues. The V end lost 5 bases, the J end lost 3 bases, and 10 bases lay between the germline ends. CDR3: CSALGSSNEKLFF. The DNA for the CDR3 is TGCAGTGCTTTGGGCAGCTCTAATGAAAAACTGTTTTTT.

V is TRBV20-1 and J is TRBJ2-3; D possibly corresponds to TRBD2 (5 bases). CDR3 length: 13 residues. Trimming removed 0 bases at V and 6 bases at J, with 10 bases between. Per germline, CDR1 DFQATT and CDR2 SNEGSKA (reference sequence). The CDR3 is CSARESGRDTQYF. CDR3 nucleotides: TGCAGTGCTAGAGAAAGCGGCAGGGATACGCAGTATTTT.

The chain has TRBV6-1 and TRBJ1-5, with a weak D call TRBD1 (6 bases). Germline V gene lookup returns CDR1 MNHNS and CDR2 SASEGT. Trimming pared 6 bases from V and 2 bases from J, leaving 14 bases between. The CDR3 length is 15 residues. The CDR3 DNA follows: TGTGCCAGCAGCCGGACAGTAAATGGCAATCAGCCCCAGCATTTT. Residues: CASSRTVNGNQPQHF.

This clonotype appeared a few times. DNA of the CDR3: TGTGCCAGCAGAGCTCCGGGAGAATCAATTGGTTCACCCCTCCACTTT. Translated: CASRAPGESIGSPLHF. The chain employs TRBV6-5 and TRBJ1-6; D remains ambiguous. This CDR3 is 16 amino acids long. V lost 6 bases and J lost 9, with 21 bases in between. The germline V gene has CDR1 MNHEY and CDR2 SVGAGI.

This chain uses TRBV7-8 with TRBJ2-1; D is possibly TRBD2 (5 bases). V was trimmed by 4 bases and J by 0 bases, leaving 16 bases between them. This CDR3 comprises 17 residues. Germline V CDR1 and CDR2: SGHVS, FQNEAQ. CDR3: CASSSPGVPSSYNEQFF. CDR3 in DNA: TGTGCCAGCAGCTCGCCCGGGGTCCCAAGCTCCTACAATGAGCAGTTCTTC.